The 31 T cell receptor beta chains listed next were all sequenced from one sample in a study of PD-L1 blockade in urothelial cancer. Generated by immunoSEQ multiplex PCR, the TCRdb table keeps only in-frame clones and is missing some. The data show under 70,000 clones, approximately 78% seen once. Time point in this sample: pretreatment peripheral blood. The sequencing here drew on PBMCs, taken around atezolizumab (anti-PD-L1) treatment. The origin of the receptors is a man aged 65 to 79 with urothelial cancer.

CDR3 sequence reads: CASSLLGGDYNEQFF. In DNA, the CDR3 is TGTGCCAGCAGTTTATTGGGAGGAGATTACAATGAGCAGTTCTTC. J is TRBJ2-1 and V is TRBV27; possibly TRBD2 for D (6 bases). The V end lost 1 base, the J end lost 4 bases, and 11 bases lay between the germline ends. CDR1 MNHEY and CDR2 SMNVEV come from the germline V gene (reference sequence). This CDR3 is 15 amino acids long.

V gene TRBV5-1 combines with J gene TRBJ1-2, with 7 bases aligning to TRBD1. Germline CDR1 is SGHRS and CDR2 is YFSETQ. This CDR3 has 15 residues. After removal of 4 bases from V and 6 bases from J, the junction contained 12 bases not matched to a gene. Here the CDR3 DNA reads TGCGCCAGCAGCCAAACAGAGGGGCAGGGGGATGGCTACACCTTC. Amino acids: CASSQTEGQGDGYTF.

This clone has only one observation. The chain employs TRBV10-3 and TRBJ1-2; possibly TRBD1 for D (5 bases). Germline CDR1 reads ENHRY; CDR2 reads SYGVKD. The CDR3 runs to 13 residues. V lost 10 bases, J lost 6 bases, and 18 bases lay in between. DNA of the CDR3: TGTGCCACTTCGGGGGGTCGGCTTGATGGCTACACCTTC. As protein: CATSGGRLDGYTF.

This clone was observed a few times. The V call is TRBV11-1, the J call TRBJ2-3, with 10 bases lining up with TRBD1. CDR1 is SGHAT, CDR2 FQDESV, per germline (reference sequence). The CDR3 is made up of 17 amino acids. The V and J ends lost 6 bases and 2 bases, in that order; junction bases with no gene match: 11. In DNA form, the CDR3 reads TGTGCCAGCAGTAAGGAAACGGGACAGGGGTTCACAGATACGCAGTATTTT. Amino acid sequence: CASSKETGQGFTDTQYF.

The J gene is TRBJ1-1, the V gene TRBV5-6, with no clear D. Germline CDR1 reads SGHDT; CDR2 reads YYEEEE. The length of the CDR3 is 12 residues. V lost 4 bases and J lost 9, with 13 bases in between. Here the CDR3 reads CASSLQDQKAFF. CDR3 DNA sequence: TGTGCCAGCAGCCTGCAGGATCAGAAAGCTTTCTTT.

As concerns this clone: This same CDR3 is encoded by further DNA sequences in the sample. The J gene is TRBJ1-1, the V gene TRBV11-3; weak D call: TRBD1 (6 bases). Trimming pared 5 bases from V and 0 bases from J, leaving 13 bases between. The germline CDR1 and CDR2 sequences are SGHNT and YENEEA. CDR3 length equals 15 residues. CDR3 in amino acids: CASSRRGGVNTEAFF. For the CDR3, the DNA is TGTGCCAGCAGCCGACGAGGGGGAGTGAACACTGAAGCTTTCTTT.

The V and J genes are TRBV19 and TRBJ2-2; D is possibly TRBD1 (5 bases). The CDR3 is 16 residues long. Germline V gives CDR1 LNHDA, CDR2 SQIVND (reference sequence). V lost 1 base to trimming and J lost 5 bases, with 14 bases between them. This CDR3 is CASSIGQGRRTGELFF. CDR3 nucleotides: TGTGCCAGTAGTATAGGGCAGGGTAGAAGGACCGGGGAGCTGTTTTTT.

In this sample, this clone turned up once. The CDR3 sequence is CAISESKTVYLNTIYF. DNA for the CDR3: TGTGCCATCAGTGAGTCGAAGACAGTTTATTTAAACACCATATATTTT. The chain joins TRBV10-3 to TRBJ1-3; TRBD1 is a possible D gene (5 bases). Trimming took off 0 bases at V and 6 bases at J, with 15 bases between the two ends. The CDR3 spans 16 residues. CDR1 is ENHRY, CDR2 SYGVKD, per germline.

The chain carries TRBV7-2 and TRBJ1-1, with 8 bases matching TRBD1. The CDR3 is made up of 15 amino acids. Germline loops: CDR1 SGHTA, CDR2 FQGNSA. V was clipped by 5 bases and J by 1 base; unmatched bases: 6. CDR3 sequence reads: CASSPNGQGNTEAFF. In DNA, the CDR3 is TGTGCCAGCAGCCCAAACGGACAGGGGAACACTGAAGCTTTCTTT.

The CDR3 DNA is TGTGCCAGCAGCTTGGTCGAGGGTTATGGCTACACCTTC. Residues: CASSLVEGYGYTF. The chain joins TRBV5-5 to TRBJ1-2, with no clear D. This CDR3 is built from 13 residues. The germline CDR1 and CDR2 sequences are SGHKS and YYEKEE (reference sequence). V dropped 0 bases and J dropped 5 bases, with 8 bases sitting between them. Variable domain in full (rest from reference TRBV5-5 and TRBJ1-2): DAGVTQSPTHLIKTRGQQVTLRCSPISGHKSVSWYQQVLGQGPQFIFQYYEKEERGRGNFPDRFSARQFPNYSSELNVNALLLGDSALYLCASSLVEGYGYTFGSGTRLTVV.

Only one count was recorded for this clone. The CDR3 loop reads CASSLEWESGNTIYF. The CDR3, as DNA: TGTGCCAGCAGCTTAGAATGGGAGTCTGGAAACACCATATATTTT. This chain connects TRBV7-2 to TRBJ1-3, with no clear D. The V end lost 1 base, the J end lost 1 base, and 8 bases lay between the germline ends. The germline CDR1 and CDR2 sequences are SGHTA and FQGNSA. The CDR3 is made up of 15 amino acids.

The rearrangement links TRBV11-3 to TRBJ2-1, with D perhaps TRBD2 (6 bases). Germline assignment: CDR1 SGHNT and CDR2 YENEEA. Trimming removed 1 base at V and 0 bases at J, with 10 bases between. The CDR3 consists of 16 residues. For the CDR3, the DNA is TGTGCCAGCAGCTTAGTGGCGGGGAGCTCCTACAATGAGCAGTTCTTC. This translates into CASSLVAGSSYNEQFF.

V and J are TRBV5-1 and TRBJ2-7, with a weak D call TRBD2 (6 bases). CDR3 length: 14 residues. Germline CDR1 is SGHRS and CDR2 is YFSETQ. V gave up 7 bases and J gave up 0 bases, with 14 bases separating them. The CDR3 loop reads CASSWDSLSYEQYF. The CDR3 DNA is TGCGCCAGCTCCTGGGACTCCCTCTCCTACGAGCAGTACTTC.

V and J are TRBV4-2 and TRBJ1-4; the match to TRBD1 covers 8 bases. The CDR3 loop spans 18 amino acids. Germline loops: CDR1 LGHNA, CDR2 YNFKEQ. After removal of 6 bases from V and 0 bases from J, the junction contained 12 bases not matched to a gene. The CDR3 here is CASSYSTGDRPTNEKLFF. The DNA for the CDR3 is TGTGCCAGCAGTTACTCGACAGGGGACCGTCCAACTAATGAAAAACTGTTTTTT.

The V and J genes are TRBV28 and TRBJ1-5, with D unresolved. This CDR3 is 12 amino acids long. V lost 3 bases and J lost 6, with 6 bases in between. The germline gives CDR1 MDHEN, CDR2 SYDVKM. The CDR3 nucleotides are TGTGCCAGCAGTTTGACTATTCAGCCCCAGCATTTT. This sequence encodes CASSLTIQPQHF.

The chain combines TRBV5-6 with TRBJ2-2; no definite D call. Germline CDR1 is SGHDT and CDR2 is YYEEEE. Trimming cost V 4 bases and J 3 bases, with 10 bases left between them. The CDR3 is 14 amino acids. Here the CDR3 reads CASSLTGYTGELFF. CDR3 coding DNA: TGTGCCAGCAGCCTGACGGGTTACACCGGGGAGCTGTTTTTT.

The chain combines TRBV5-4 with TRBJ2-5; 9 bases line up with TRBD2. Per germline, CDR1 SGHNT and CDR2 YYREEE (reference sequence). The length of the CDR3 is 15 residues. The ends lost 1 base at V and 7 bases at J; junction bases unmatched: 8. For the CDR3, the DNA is TGTGCCAGCAGCTTGAAGACTAGCGGCCCGGGGACCCAGTACTTC. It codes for CASSLKTSGPGTQYF.

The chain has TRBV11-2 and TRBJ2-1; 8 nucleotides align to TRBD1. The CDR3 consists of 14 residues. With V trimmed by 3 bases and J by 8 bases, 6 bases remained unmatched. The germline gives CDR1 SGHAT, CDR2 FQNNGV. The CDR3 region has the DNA TGTGCCAGCAGCTTCCTCCAGACAGGGGATGAGCAGTTCTTC. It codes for CASSFLQTGDEQFF.

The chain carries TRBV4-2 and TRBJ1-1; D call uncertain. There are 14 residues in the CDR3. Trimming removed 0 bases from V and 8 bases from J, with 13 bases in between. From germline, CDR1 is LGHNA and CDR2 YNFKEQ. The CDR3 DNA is TGTGCCAGCAGCCAAGAGGGCCATAGAGGGGAAGCTTTCTTT. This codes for CASSQEGHRGEAFF.

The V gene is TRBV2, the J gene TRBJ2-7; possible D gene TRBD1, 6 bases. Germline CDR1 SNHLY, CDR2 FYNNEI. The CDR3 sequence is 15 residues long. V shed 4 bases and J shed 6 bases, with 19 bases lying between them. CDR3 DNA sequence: TGTGCCAGCAGTGTGGATACAGGGAGCCTTGCCGAGCAGTACTTC. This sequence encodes CASSVDTGSLAEQYF.

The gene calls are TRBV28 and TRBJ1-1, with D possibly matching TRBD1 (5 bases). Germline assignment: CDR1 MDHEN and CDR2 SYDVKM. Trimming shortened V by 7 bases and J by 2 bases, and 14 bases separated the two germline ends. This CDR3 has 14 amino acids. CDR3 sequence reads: CASNLRQGNTEAFF. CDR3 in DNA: TGTGCCAGCAACCTCCGGCAGGGTAACACTGAAGCTTTCTTT.

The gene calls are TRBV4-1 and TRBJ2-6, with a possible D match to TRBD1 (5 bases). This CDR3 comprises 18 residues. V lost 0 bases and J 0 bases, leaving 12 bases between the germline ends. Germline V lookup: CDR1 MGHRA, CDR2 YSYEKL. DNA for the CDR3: TGCGCCAGCAGCCAAGATTCAGGGTTCTACTCTGGGGCCAACGTCCTGACTTTC. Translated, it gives CASSQDSGFYSGANVLTF.

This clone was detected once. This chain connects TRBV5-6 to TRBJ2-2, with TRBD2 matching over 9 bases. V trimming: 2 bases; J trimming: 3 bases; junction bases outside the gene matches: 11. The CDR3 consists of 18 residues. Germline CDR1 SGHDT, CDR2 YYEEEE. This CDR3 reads CASSFPSGIRMDTGELFF. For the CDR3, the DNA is TGTGCCAGCAGCTTCCCTAGCGGGATACGTATGGACACCGGGGAGCTGTTTTTT.

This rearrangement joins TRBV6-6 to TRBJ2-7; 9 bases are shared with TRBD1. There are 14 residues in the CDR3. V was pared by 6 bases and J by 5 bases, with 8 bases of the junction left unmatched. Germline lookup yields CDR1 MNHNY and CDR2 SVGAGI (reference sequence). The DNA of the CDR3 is TGTGCCAGCAGCTACGGGACAGGGACCAACGAGCAGTACTTC. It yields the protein CASSYGTGTNEQYF.

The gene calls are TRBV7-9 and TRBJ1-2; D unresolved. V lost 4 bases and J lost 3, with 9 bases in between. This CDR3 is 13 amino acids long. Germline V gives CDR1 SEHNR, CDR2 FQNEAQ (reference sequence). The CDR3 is CASSSWEDYGYTF. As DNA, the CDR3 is TGTGCCAGCAGCTCCTGGGAGGACTATGGCTACACCTTC.

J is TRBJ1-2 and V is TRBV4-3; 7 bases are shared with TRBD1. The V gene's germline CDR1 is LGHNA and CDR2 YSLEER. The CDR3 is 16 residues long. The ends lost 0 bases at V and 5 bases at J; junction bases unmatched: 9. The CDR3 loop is CASSQEAPQGYYGYTF. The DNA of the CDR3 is TGCGCCAGCAGCCAAGAGGCCCCACAGGGGTATTATGGCTACACCTTC.

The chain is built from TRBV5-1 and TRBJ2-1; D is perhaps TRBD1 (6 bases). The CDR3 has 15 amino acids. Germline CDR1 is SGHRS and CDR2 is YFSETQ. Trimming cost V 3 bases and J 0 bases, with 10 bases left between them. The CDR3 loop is CASSYAGASYNEQFF. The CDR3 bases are TGCGCCAGCAGCTACGCAGGGGCCTCCTACAATGAGCAGTTCTTC. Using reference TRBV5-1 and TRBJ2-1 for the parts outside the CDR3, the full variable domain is KAGVTQTPRYLIKTRGQQVTLSCSPISGHRSVSWYQQTPGQGLQFLFEYFSETQRNKGNFPGRFSGRQFSNSRSEMNVSTLELGDSALYLCASSYAGASYNEQFFGPGTRLTVL.

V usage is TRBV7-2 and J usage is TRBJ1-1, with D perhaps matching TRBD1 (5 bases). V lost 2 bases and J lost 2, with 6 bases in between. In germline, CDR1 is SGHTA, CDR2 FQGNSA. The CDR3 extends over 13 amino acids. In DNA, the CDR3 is TGTGCCAGCAGCTTACAGGGAAACACTGAAGCTTTCTTT. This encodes CASSLQGNTEAFF. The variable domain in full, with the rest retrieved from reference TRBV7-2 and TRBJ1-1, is GAGVSQSPSNKVTEKGKDVELRCDPISGHTALYWYRQSLGQGLEFLIYFQGNSAPDKSGLPSDRFSAERTGGSVSTLTIQRTQQEDSAVYLCASSLQGNTEAFFGQGTRLTVV.

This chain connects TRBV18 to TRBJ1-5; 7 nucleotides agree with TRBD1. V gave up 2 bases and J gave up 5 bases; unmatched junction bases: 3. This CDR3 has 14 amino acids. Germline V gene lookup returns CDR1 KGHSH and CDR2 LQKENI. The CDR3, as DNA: TGTGCCAGCTCACCAGGCCAGGGGGATCAGCCCCAGCATTTT. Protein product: CASSPGQGDQPQHF. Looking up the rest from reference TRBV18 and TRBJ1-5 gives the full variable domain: NAGVMQNPRHLVRRRGQEARLRCSPMKGHSHVYWYRQLPEEGLKFMVYLQKENIIDESGMPKERFSAEFPKEGPSILRIQQVVRGDSAAYFCASSPGQGDQPQHFGDGTRLSIL.

The CDR3 nucleotides read TGTGCCAGCAGCTTGGCCCCTAGCGGGAGAGAGTACAATGAGCAGTTCTTC. It specifies CASSLAPSGREYNEQFF. This rearrangement joins TRBV5-6 to TRBJ2-1; TRBD2 aligns across 10 bases. V gave up 0 bases and J gave up 4 bases; unmatched junction bases: 7. In germline, CDR1 is SGHDT, CDR2 YYEEEE. CDR3 length: 17 residues.

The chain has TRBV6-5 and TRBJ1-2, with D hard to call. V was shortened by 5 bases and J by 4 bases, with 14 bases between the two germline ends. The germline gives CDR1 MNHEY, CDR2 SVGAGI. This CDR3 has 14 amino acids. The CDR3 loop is CASSTMDGSYGYTF. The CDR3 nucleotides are TGTGCCAGCAGTACCATGGACGGGAGCTATGGCTACACCTTC.